This is a list of T cell receptor beta chains from one sample in a study of blood T cell repertoires in COVID-19. Produced via immunoSEQ multiplex PCR; TCRdb's table is partial and in-frame only. The table has 250,000 or so clones, 80% to 90% seen once. Sequences were obtained from peripheral blood. Source of these receptors: a man aged 25-40 years with active or convalescent COVID-19. Each CDR3 is given with its conserved first and last residue. The D gene is left open where the match is weak. Size values are once, few and many counts, or a class for expanded clones, and some rows have none.

-	TRBJ1-2	-	TRBV4-3	CASSQSTRGSDGYTF	TGCGCCAGCAGCCAGAGTACCAGGGGAAGTGATGGCTACACCTTC
-	TRBJ1-3	-	TRBV11-2	CASSLVRGGSGNTIYF	TGTGCCAGCAGCTTAGTTCGGGGGGGCTCTGGAAACACCATATATTTT
-	TRBJ1-4	-	TRBV7-8	CASSLVPQGATNEKLFF	TGTGCCAGCAGCTTAGTACCTCAGGGTGCAACTAATGAAAAACTGTTTTTT
TRBD1	TRBJ2-7	-	TRBV6-5	CASREAGTAYEQYF	TGTGCCAGCAGGGAGGCAGGGACAGCCTACGAGCAGTACTTC
TRBD2	TRBJ2-1	-	TRBV7-3	CASSLAGGQYNEQFF	TGTGCCAGCAGCTTAGCGGGGGGGCAGTACAATGAGCAGTTCTTC
TRBD2	TRBJ2-3	-	TRBV4-2	CASSRLGLAGLRGDTQYF	TGTGCCAGCAGCCGGCTGGGACTAGCGGGGCTTCGGGGAGATACGCAGTATTTT
-	TRBJ2-1	-	TRBV7-2	CASSAEGRGREQFF	TGTGCCAGCAGCGCCGAAGGGCGGGGGCGGGAGCAGTTCTTC
TRBD2	TRBJ2-5	-	TRBV19	CASTPTAGGTVKTQYF	TGTGCCAGTACTCCGACAGCGGGGGGGACGGTTAAGACCCAGTACTTC
-	TRBJ1-5	-	TRBV30	CAWSVARTRYSNQPQHF	TGTGCCTGGAGTGTTGCTAGGACAAGATATAGCAATCAGCCCCAGCATTTT
TRBD1	TRBJ2-7	-	TRBV11-2	CASSPGTGQGSYEQYF	TGTGCCAGCAGCCCCGGGACGGGACAGGGATCCTACGAGCAGTACTTC
-	TRBJ2-5	-	TRBV4-3	CASSQDRGGRQETQYF	TGCGCCAGCAGCCAAGATCGTGGTGGGCGTCAAGAGACCCAGTACTTC
-	TRBJ1-2	-	TRBV3-1/TRBV3-2	CASSRWGDF	TGTGCCAGCAGCCGATGGGGGGACTTC
-	TRBJ1-3	-	TRBV27	CASSAPGREGNTIYF	TGTGCCAGCAGTGCGCCAGGGAGGGAAGGAAACACCATATATTTT
TRBD1	TRBJ1-1	-	TRBV2	CASSDRGLRTEAFF	TGTGCCAGCAGTGACAGGGGGCTGAGGACTGAAGCTTTCTTT
TRBD1	TRBJ2-1	-	TRBV23-1	CASSQSIPGGSYNEQFF	TGCGCCAGCAGTCAATCGATCCCAGGGGGCTCCTACAATGAGCAGTTCTTC
-	TRBJ2-3	few	TRBV19	CASSIQGKIWGSDTQYF	TGTGCCAGTAGTATCCAGGGCAAAATTTGGGGTTCAGATACGCAGTATTTT
TRBD2	TRBJ2-5	-	TRBV18	CASSPPGLADSAATQYF	TGTGCCAGCTCACCACCGGGACTAGCGGATTCTGCAGCAACCCAGTACTTC
TRBD2	TRBJ2-5	-	TRBV30	CASGGGAYGTQYF	TGTGCCTCGGGGGGGGGTGCCTATGGGACCCAGTACTTC
TRBD2	TRBJ2-1	-	TRBV7-9	CASSSMLLAGQSSYNEQFF	TGTGCCAGCAGCTCGATGTTGCTAGCGGGACAAAGCTCCTACAATGAGCAGTTCTTC
TRBD1	TRBJ2-5	-	TRBV18	CASSLDREIRETQYF	TGTGCCAGCTCACTCGACAGGGAGATTAGGGAGACCCAGTACTTC
-	TRBJ1-2	few	TRBV20-1	CSASGPQGRLYGYTF	TGCAGTGCTAGTGGCCCTCAGGGGAGACTCTATGGCTACACCTTC
-	TRBJ1-3	-	TRBV2	CASSELSGNTIYF	TGTGCCAGCAGTGAACTGTCTGGAAACACCATATATTTT
-	TRBJ1-4	-	TRBV18	CASSPQGTNEKLFF	TGTGCCAGCTCACCCCAGGGAACTAATGAAAAACTGTTTTTT
-	TRBJ1-1	-	TRBV7-3	CASSLNGDTEAFF	TGTGCCAGCAGCTTAAACGGGGACACTGAAGCTTTCTTT
-	TRBJ2-2	-	TRBV10-1	CASSDLGRLGNTGELFF	TGCGCCAGCAGTGATCTTGGCCGACTAGGGAACACCGGGGAGCTGTTTTTT
-	TRBJ2-7	-	TRBV4-1	CASSLEGSDYGFEQYF	TGCGCCAGCAGCCTCGAAGGTAGCGATTATGGGTTCGAGCAGTACTTC
-	TRBJ1-1	-	TRBV9	CASSAGLTNTEAFF	TGTGCCAGCAGCGCGGGACTGACGAACACTGAAGCTTTCTTT
-	TRBJ1-2	few	TRBV25-1	CASSGSGRELWDYGYTF	TGTGCCAGCAGTGGGTCCGGGAGGGAGTTATGGGACTATGGCTACACCTTC
-	TRBJ2-5	-	TRBV11-2	CASTLDGKETQYF	TGTGCCAGCACTCTGGACGGGAAAGAGACCCAGTACTTC